Described below is a single T cell receptor beta chain sequence and its context. The protocol was immunoSEQ multiplex PCR, while the TCRdb copy is restricted to in-frame clones and leaves out a portion. Of approximately 60,000 clones listed, over 75% were seen once; the top ten hold roughly 2%. V gave up 7 bases and J gave up 5 bases; unmatched junction bases: 8. CDR3 length: 16 residues. Per germline, CDR1 LNHDA and CDR2 SQIVND (reference sequence). This sample was included in a study of OX40 agonist ivuxolimab in advanced cancers. At the level of the study: Patients took ivuxolimab, an agonistic anti-OX40 (CD134) antibody. Partial responses were achieved by three patients, of whom one had hepatocellular carcinoma and two had cutaneous melanoma. People who had prior anti-PD-1, anti-PD-L1 or anti-CTLA-4 therapy could take part, and roughly 44% had some. Enrolled patients in dose escalation had cancers that were hepatocellular carcinoma, melanoma, renal cell or head and neck cancer.

The material sequenced was CD4+ or CD8+ T cells sorted from blood, taken in a trial of the OX40 agonist ivuxolimab. The chain uses TRBV19 and TRBJ2-2; 12 nucleotides agree with TRBD2. The clonotype was recovered from an adult with an advanced solid tumor such as melanoma, head and neck, liver or kidney cancer. The CDR3 DNA is TGTGCCAGTACAAGACTAGCGGGAGTGGGAACCGGGGAGCTGTTTTTT. Protein: CASTRLAGVGTGELFF.